This TCR beta chain was found in a study of CD8+ T cells in alopecia areata. Regarding treatment: oral pan-JAK inhibitor, 5-10 mg twice daily. RNA extraction and reverse transcription yielded cDNA as sequencing template. TCRdb keeps only in-frame clones here, not all; method: immunoSEQ multiplex PCR. The sample holds 180,000 or so clones; about 48% are singletons and the top ten take more than 10%. The length of the CDR3 is 15 residues. Trimming shortened V by 1 base and J by 5 bases, and 11 bases separated the two germline ends. CDR1 MNHEY and CDR2 SMNVEV come from the germline V gene (reference sequence).

V is TRBV27 and J is TRBJ2-2; D possibly corresponds to TRBD2 (5 bases). The sample consisted of CD8+ T cells sorted from blood, taken at week 24, from a patient treated with tofacitinib. The receptor comes from a human donor with alopecia areata. The CDR3 protein is CASSLYSRRTGELFF. The DNA of the CDR3 is TGTGCCAGCAGTTTATATAGCAGGAGGACCGGGGAGCTGTTTTTT.